This T cell receptor (beta chain) derives from a study of OX40 agonist ivuxolimab in advanced cancers. Study-level background: Ivuxolimab, which targeted the costimulatory receptor OX40 (CD134), was an agonistic, fully human IgG2 monoclonal antibody. Intravenous ivuxolimab was administered to patients every 2 weeks at six dose levels: 0.01, 0.1, 0.3, 1.5, 3 and 10 mg/kg. Among the roughly 54 dose-escalation patients, about 19 had hepatocellular carcinoma, about 15 melanoma, 9 renal cell carcinoma and 9 head and neck cancer. In the dose-escalation cohort, 82.7% of patients were male, and the mean age was about 55 years, with a range of about 20 to 90. Prior anti-PD-1, anti-PD-L1 or anti-CTLA-4 therapy was permitted, and about two fifths of dose-escalation patients had received checkpoint inhibitors. Partial responses were achieved by three dose-escalation patients, of whom one had hepatocellular carcinoma and two had cutaneous melanoma. Peripheral TCRbeta sequencing aimed to test whether ivuxolimab altered TCR sequence diversity and caused clonal T-cell expansion. The paper describes the monotherapy dose-escalation part (N of about 50 patients) of the phase I trial of ivuxolimab.

Patients with a history of autoimmune disease or receiving systemic immunosuppression were excluded from the trial. Peripheral blood for TCR sequencing was drawn from every dose cohort at baseline, at cycle 4 day 1 and at cycle 7 day 1. Samples were obtained from an open-label, multicenter, first-in-human phase I dose-escalation trial of ivuxolimab. Adults with locally advanced or metastatic head and neck squamous cell, hepatocellular, melanoma or renal cell carcinoma were enrolled in the trial. Before TCR sequencing, CD4+ T cells and CD8+ T cells were sorted from peripheral blood as separate populations. General findings and caveats noted by the study authors: At doses of 0.1 to 3.0 mg/kg, clonal expansion of both CD4+ and CD8+ T cells in blood was seen between baseline and week 6. The antigen specificity of the clonally expanded peripheral T cells was not determined. After ivuxolimab, more expanded clones were found on average in CD8+ T cells than in CD4+ T cells. In the 0.1-3.0 mg/kg groups, partial responders were among the patients with the lowest normalized peripheral clonal expansion, particularly in CD8+ T cells. Low levels of normalized T-cell clonal expansion were also seen in some patients who did not respond.

The germline V gene encodes CDR1 SGHRS and CDR2 YFSETQ. The CDR3 holds 17 amino acids from the cysteine to the phenylalanine. Kept here is only the CDR3 DNA, which spans 51 bases and is read in frame from base 1. Germline trimming amounts to 0 bases on V and 0 bases on J, with 5 as the count of junction bases outside the gene matches. Genomic DNA was extracted from sorted cells for sequencing of the TCRbeta CDR3 region. The immunoSEQ Assay was used for sequencing of TCRbeta CDR3 regions. What TCRdb holds here is the immuneACCESS table cut down to in-frame rearrangements. Part of the clones is not present; checked against another copy, under half of the missing clones reflect an unresolved V gene, and the others are unexplained. The table for this sample lists about 46,000 clones; around 89% of them were counted only once. The ten largest clones take up approximately 12% of the sample. Comments on this clone: Its antigen is not yet known. Base qualities are not recorded, but no much larger clone differs from it by a single base.

The rearranged segments are TRBV5-1 and TRBJ1-4, with 7 bases in between that match TRBD1. The clonotype comes from an adult with an advanced solid tumor such as melanoma, head and neck, liver or kidney cancer. The sequencing used CD4+ or CD8+ T cells sorted from blood, collected in a trial of the OX40 agonist ivuxolimab. CDR3 loop: CASSLAGTAATNEKLFF. The DNA sequence is TGCGCCAGCAGCTTGGCCGGGACAGCTGCAACTAATGAAAAACTGTTTTTT.